Shown below are 14 T cell receptor beta chains from a single sample sequenced in a study of blood T cells in healthy people across ages. Combining a sample-barcoded 5' primer with a J-beta primer mix, a second PCR ran for about 6 to 12 cycles. TCRdb redid the calling of the 5' RACE reads with MiXCR, one entry per CDR3 protein. The table records roughly 1,500,000 distinct CDR3 sequences, 42% of them present only once. The sample comprised blood. The receptors stem from a woman aged 18-35 years in good health.

This sequence joins TRBV3-1 and TRBJ2-6; 15 positions match TRBD2. V shed 1 base and J 4 bases; nucleotides not matched to a gene: 5. This CDR3 spans 19 amino acids. From germline, CDR1 is LGHDT and CDR2 YNNKEL (reference sequence). The CDR3 protein is CASSQAGLAGGSGANVLTF. CDR3 DNA: TGTGCCAGCAGCCAAGCGGGACTAGCGGGGGGTAGCGGGGCCAACGTCCTGACTTTC.

The V call is TRBV12-5, the J call TRBJ2-5; TRBD1 matches at 7 bases. This CDR3 contains 13 residues. V was pared by 6 bases and J by 5 bases, with 6 bases of the junction left unmatched. The germline V gene encodes CDR1 LGHNT and CDR2 FRNRAP. CDR3 DNA: TGTGCTAGTGGCCCGACAGGGTGGGAGACCCAGTACTTC. Translating gives CASGPTGWETQYF.

In its sample, this clonotype was seen a few times. V usage is TRBV6-6 and J usage is TRBJ2-3, with TRBD2 matching 10 bases. Looked up from germline, CDR1 is MNHNY and CDR2 is SVGAGI (reference sequence). The V and J ends lost 7 bases and 1 base, in that order; junction bases with no gene match: 5. This CDR3 region has 15 residues. CDR3 loop: CASNLLAGRTDTQYF. The CDR3 DNA is TGTGCCAGCAACTTACTAGCGGGGCGCACAGATACGCAGTATTTT.

The rearrangement links TRBV6-6 to TRBJ2-5; TRBD1 matches at 9 bases. The end of the DNA aligns better with TRBJ2-7, so the J call may be wrong. The length of the CDR3 is 16 residues. Germline V gives CDR1 MNHNY, CDR2 SVGAGI (reference sequence). DNA for the CDR3: TGTGCCAGCAGAACTCAACCCGGGACAGGGAGGCCCGAGCAGTACTTC. Its translation is CASRTQPGTGRPEQYF.

The gene calls are TRBV12-3 or TRBV12-4 and TRBJ2-7, with D uncertain. Between the trimmed V and J ends, which lost 6 bases and 4 bases, there was a span of 25 bases. The CDR3 runs 17 residues. CDR3 in amino acids: CASSSTGSVTYLYEQYF. CDR3 DNA: TGTGCCAGCAGCTCAACCGGGTCGGTGACTTACTTGTACGAGCAGTACTTC.

As concerns this clonotype: As the CDR3 is not closed by the conserved phenylalanine or tryptophan, this likely results from a read error. The rearrangement uses TRBV6-1 and TRBJ1-2; D gene uncertain. CDR1 and CDR2 from the germline V gene are MNHNS and SASEGT. CDR3 length: 12 residues. Between the trimmed V and J ends, which lost 10 bases and 7 bases, there was a span of 16 bases. The CDR3, as DNA: TGTGCCAACAGCGGGGTTTACCCTGGCTACACCCTC. It encodes CANSGVYPGYTL.

To note about this clonotype: Possible read error: a much larger clone is one base away. The CDR3 sequence is CASSPRTSGTWEQYF. For the CDR3, the DNA is TGTGCCAGCAGTCCGAGGACTAGCGGTACCTGGGAGCAGTACTTC. The V call is TRBV6-5, the J call TRBJ2-7, with 10 bases that match TRBD2. Unmatched junction bases numbered 11, after V lost 5 bases and J lost 7 bases. This CDR3 spans 15 amino acids. Per germline, CDR1 MNHEY and CDR2 SVGAGI.

A few counts support this clonotype. The V and J genes are TRBV20-1 and TRBJ2-7; 8 nucleotides match TRBD1. The V gene's germline CDR1 is DFQATT and CDR2 SNEGSKA (reference sequence). J was trimmed by 6 bases and V by 5 bases; bases with no gene match: 9. The CDR3 sequence is 13 residues long. The DNA for the CDR3 is TGCAGTGCTGCCGAGACAGGGGTAACCGAGCAGTACTTC. Protein: CSAAETGVTEQYF.

The V call is TRBV5-1, the J call TRBJ2-2; 14 nucleotides align to TRBD2. The germline V gene has CDR1 SGHRS and CDR2 YFSETQ. The CDR3 has 16 residues. With V trimmed by 4 bases and J by 7 bases, 6 bases remained unmatched. CDR3 DNA sequence: TGCGCCAGCAGCGCGGGACTAGCGGGAGTTAACGGGGAGCTGTTTTTT. This codes for CASSAGLAGVNGELFF.

As for this clonotype: At one end, the junction sequence differs from germline, possibly due to a read error. The chain is built from TRBV15 and TRBJ2-7, with a tentative D call TRBD1 (6 bases). The CDR3 spans 16 residues. Germline lookup yields CDR1 LNHNV and CDR2 YYDKDF (reference sequence). This CDR3 is CATSREGQGTRNEQYF. CDR3 nucleotides: TGCGCCACCAGCAGAGAGGGGCAGGGGACCCGCAATGAGCAGTACTTC.

The chain is built from TRBV9 and TRBJ2-5, with a tentative D call TRBD2 (6 bases). This CDR3 is 14 amino acids long. The V gene lost 3 bases and the J gene lost 2 bases, with 11 bases spanning the gap. The germline CDR1 and CDR2 sequences are SGDLS and YYNGEE. The CDR3 nucleotides are TGTGCCAGCAGCGGGGCGGGATCACAAGAGACCCAGTACTTC. Protein: CASSGAGSQETQYF. Complete variable domain (other parts from reference TRBV9 and TRBJ2-5): DSGVTQTPKHLITATGQRVTLRCSPRSGDLSVYWYQQSLDQGLQFLIQYYNGEERAKGNILERFSAQQFPDLHSELNLSSLELGDSALYFCASSGAGSQETQYFGPGTRLLVL.

J is TRBJ2-7 and V is TRBV19; D perhaps matches TRBD1 (5 bases). The length of the CDR3 is 14 residues. Germline V gives CDR1 LNHDA, CDR2 SQIVND (reference sequence). V was pared by 3 bases and J by 6 bases, with 15 bases between. This CDR3 reads CASSISSSDSEQYF. In nucleotides, the CDR3 is TGTGCCAGTAGTATTTCGTCCAGCGACAGCGAGCAGTACTTC. The full variable domain, in which reference TRBV19 and TRBJ2-7 provide the parts outside the CDR3, is DGGITQSPKYLFRKEGQNVTLSCEQNLNHDAMYWYRQDPGQGLRLIYYSQIVNDFQKGDIAEGYSVSREKKESFPLTVTSAQKNPTAFYLCASSISSSDSEQYFGPGTRLTVT.

As to this clonotype: A much larger clone sits a single nucleotide away, making a read error possible. This chain uses TRBV20-1 with TRBJ2-7; D may match TRBD1 or TRBD2 (5 bases each). Germline V gene data show CDR1 as DFQATT and CDR2 as SNEGSKA (reference sequence). This CDR3 has 10 residues. The CDR3 DNA reads TGCATTGCTAGAAAGGGGCGGGAGTACTTC. This translates into CIARKGREYF.

This clonotype was seen ten or more times. The chain carries TRBV12-3 or TRBV12-4 and TRBJ1-5; no reliable D call. Between the trimmed V and J ends, which lost 0 bases and 1 base, there was a span of 1 base. This CDR3 has 13 residues. CDR3 sequence reads: CASSLASNQPQHF. The CDR3 nucleotides are TGTGCCAGCAGTTTAGCAAGCAATCAGCCCCAGCATTTT.